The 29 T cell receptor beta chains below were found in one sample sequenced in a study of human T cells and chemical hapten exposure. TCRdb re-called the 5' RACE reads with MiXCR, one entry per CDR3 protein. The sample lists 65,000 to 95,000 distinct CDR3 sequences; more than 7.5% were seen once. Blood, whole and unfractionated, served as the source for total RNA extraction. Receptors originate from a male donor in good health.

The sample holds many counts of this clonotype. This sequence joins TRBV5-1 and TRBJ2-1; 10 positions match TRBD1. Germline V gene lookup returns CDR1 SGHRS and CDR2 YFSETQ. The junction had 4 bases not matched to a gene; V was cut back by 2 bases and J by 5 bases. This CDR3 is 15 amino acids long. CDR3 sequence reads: CASSFRTGGNNEQFF. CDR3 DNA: TGCGCCAGCAGCTTCAGGACAGGGGGGAACAATGAGCAGTTCTTC.

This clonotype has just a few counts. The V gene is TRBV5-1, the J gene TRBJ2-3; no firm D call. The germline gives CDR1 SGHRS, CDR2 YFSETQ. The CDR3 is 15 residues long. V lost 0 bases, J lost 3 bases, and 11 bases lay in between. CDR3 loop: CASSLEGRRTDTQYF. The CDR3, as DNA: TGCGCCAGCAGCTTGGAAGGAAGGCGGACAGATACGCAGTATTTT.

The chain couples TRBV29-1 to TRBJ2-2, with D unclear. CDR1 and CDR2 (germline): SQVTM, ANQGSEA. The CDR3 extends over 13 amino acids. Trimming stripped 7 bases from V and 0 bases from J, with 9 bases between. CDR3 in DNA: TGCAGCGGTGGACGGCCGAACACCGGGGAGCTGTTTTTT. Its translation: CSGGRPNTGELFF.

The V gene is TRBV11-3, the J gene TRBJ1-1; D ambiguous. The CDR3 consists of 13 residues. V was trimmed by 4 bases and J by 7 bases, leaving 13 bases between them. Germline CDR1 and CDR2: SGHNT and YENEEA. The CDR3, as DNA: TGTGCCAGCAGCTCCCGGTCGTACGGTGAAGCTTTCTTT. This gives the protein CASSSRSYGEAFF.

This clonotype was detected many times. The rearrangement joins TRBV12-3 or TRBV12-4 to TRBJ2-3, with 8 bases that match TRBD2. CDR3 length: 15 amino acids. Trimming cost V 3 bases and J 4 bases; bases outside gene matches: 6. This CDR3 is CASSFGGGGSDTQYF. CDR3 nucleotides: TGTGCCAGCAGTTTCGGGGGGGGTGGGTCAGATACGCAGTATTTT.

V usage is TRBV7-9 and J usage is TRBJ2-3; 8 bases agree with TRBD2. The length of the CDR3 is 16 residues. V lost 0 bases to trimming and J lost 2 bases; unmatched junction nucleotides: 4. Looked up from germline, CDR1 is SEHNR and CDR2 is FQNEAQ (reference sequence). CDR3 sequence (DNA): TGTGCCAGCAGCTTAGCCAGCGGGGGATTCACAGATACGCAGTATTTT. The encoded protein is CASSLASGGFTDTQYF.

The CDR3 sequence: CASSYYRDRGTDTQYF. The CDR3 DNA reads as TGTGCCAGCAGTTACTACCGGGACAGAGGCACAGATACGCAGTATTTT. The chain couples TRBV6-5 to TRBJ2-3, with 7 bases matching TRBD1. CDR3 length: 16 residues. Germline CDR1 reads MNHEY; CDR2 reads SVGAGI. After removal of 1 base from V and 1 base from J, the junction contained 5 bases not matched to a gene.

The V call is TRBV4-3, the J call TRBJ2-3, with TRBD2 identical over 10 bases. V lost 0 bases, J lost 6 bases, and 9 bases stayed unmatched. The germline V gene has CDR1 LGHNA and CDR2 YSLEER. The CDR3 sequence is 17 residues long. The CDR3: CASSQDRAGGPVDTQYF. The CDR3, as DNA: TGCGCCAGCAGCCAAGATAGAGCGGGGGGGCCGGTGGATACGCAGTATTTT.

CDR3 residues: CASSLERSGNTIYF. CDR3 in DNA: TGTGCCAGCAGCTTAGAACGGTCTGGAAACACCATATATTTT. The rearrangement uses TRBV7-2 and TRBJ1-3; unclear D gene. V was shortened by 1 base and J by 1 base, with 5 bases between the two germline ends. CDR1 SGHTA and CDR2 FQGNSA come from the germline V gene. This CDR3 is built from 14 residues. Filled out from reference TRBV7-2 and TRBJ1-3, the complete variable domain reads GAGVSQSPSNKVTEKGKDVELRCDPISGHTALYWYRQSLGQGLEFLIYFQGNSAPDKSGLPSDRFSAERTGGSVSTLTIQRTQQEDSAVYLCASSLERSGNTIYFGEGSWLTVV.

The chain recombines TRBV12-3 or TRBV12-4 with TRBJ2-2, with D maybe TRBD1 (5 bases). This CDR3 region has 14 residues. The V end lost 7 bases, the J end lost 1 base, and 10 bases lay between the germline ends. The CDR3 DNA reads TGTGCCAGCAAGGGCAGGGTGAACACCGGGGAGCTGTTTTTT. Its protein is CASKGRVNTGELFF.

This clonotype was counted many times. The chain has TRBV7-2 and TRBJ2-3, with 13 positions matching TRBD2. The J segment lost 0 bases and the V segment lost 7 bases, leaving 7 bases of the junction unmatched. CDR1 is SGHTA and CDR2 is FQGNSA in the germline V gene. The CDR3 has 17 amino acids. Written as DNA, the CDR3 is TGTGCCAGCACCCCGGGACTAGCGGGACCCAGCACAGATACGCAGTATTTT. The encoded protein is CASTPGLAGPSTDTQYF.

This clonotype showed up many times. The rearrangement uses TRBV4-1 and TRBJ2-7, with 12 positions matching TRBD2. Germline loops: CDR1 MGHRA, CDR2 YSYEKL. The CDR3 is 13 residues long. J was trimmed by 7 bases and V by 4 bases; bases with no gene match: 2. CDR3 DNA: TGCGCCAGCAGCCCCGGACTAGCGGGAGAGCAGTACTTC. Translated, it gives CASSPGLAGEQYF.

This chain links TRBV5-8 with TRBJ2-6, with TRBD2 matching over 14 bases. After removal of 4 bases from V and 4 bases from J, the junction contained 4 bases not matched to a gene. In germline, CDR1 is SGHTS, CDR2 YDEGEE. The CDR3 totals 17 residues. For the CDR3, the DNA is TGTGCCAGCAGCCTGGGACTAGCGGGGGTCGGGGCCAACGTCCTGACTTTC. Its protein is CASSLGLAGVGANVLTF.

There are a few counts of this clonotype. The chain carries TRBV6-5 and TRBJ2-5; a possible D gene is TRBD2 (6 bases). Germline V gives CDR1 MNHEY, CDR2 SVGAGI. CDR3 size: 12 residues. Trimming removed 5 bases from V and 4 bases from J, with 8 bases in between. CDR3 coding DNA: TGTGCCAGCAGTGGCGGGATAGAGACCCAGTACTTC. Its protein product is CASSGGIETQYF.

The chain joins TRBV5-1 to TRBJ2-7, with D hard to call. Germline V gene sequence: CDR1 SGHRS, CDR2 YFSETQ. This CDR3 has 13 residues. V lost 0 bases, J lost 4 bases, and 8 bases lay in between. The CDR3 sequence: CASSLDPIYEQYF. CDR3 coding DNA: TGCGCCAGCAGCTTGGACCCAATTTACGAGCAGTACTTC.

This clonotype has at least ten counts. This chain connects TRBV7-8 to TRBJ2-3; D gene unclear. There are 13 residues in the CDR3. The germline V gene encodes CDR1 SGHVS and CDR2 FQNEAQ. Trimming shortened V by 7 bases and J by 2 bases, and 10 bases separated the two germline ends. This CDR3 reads CASTTRDTDTQYF. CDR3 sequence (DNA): TGTGCCAGCACCACAAGAGACACAGATACGCAGTATTTT.

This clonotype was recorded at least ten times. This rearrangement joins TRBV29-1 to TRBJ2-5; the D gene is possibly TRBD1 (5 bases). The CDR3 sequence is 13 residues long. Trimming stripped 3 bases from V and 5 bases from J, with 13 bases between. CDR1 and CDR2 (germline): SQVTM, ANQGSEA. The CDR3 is CSVDSGALETQYF. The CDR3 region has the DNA TGCAGCGTTGATAGTGGGGCTTTGGAGACCCAGTACTTC.

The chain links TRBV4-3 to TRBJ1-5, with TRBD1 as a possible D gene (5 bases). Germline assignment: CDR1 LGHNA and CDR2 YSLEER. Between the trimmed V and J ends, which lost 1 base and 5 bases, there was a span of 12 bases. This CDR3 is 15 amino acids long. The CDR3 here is CASSQGQGIHQPQHF. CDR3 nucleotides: TGCGCCAGCAGCCAAGGTCAGGGAATCCATCAGCCCCAGCATTTT.

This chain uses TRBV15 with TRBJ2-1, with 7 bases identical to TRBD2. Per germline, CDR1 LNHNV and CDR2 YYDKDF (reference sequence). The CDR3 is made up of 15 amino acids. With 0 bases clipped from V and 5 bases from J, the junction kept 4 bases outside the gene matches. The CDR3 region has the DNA TGTGCCACCAGCAGAGATCGGGACTATAACAATGAGCAGTTCTTC. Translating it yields CATSRDRDYNNEQFF.

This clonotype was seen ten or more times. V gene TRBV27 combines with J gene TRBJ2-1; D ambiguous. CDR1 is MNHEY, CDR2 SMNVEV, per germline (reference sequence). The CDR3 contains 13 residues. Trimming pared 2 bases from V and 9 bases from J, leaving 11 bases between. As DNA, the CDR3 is TGTGCCAGCAGTTTAGTGCCTCCCGGTGAGCAGTTCTTC. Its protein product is CASSLVPPGEQFF.

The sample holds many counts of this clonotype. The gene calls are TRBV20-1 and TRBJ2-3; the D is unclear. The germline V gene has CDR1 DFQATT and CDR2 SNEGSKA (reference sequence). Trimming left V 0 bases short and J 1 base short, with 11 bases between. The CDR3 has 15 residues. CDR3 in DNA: TGCAGTGCTAGAGATGGAATAGTTCGCACAGATACGCAGTATTTT. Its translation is CSARDGIVRTDTQYF.

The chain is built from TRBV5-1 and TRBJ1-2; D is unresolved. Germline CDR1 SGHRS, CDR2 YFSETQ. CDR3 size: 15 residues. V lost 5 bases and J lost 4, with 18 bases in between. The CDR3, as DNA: TGCGCCAGCAGACCCCTCTTAGCGGGGTTCTATGGCTACACCTTC. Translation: CASRPLLAGFYGYTF.

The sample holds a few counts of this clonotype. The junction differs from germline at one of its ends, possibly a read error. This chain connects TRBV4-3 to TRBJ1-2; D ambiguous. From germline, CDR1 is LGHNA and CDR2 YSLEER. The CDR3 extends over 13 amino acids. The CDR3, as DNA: TGCGCCAGCAGCCAAGATAAGGCAGATGGCGACACCTTC. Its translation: CASSQDKADGDTF.

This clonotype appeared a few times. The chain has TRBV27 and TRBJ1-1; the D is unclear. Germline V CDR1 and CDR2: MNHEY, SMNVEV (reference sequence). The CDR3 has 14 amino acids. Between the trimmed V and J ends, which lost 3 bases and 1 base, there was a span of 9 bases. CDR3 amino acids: CASSFRVENTEAFF. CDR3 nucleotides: TGTGCCAGCAGTTTTAGAGTGGAGAACACTGAAGCTTTCTTT.

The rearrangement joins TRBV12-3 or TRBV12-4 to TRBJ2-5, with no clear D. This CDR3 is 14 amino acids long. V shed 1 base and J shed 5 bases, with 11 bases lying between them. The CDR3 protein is CASSLEIAGETQYF. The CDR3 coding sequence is TGTGCCAGCAGTTTAGAAATAGCTGGGGAGACCCAGTACTTC.

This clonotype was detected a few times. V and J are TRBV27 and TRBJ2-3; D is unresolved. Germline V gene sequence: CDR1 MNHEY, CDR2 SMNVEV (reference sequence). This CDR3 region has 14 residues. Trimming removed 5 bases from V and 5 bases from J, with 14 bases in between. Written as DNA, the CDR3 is TGTGCCAGCAGTCATCGGACCTATCGAGATACGCAGTATTTT. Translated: CASSHRTYRDTQYF.

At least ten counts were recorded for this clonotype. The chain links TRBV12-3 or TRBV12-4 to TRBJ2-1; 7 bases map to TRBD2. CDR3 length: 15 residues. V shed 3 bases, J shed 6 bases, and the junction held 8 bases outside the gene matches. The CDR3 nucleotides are TGTGCCAGCAGTTTGGAAGCGGGGCTAGGCAATGAGCAGTTCTTC. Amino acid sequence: CASSLEAGLGNEQFF.

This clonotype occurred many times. The chain's CDR3 is CASSQGASGVGTDTQYF. Here the CDR3 DNA reads TGTGCCAGCAGCCAAGGGGCTAGCGGGGTTGGCACAGATACGCAGTATTTT. This sequence joins TRBV4-2 and TRBJ2-3; 9 bases are shared with TRBD2. J lost 1 base, V lost 1 base, and 6 bases had no gene match. The CDR3 has 17 amino acids. From germline, CDR1 is LGHNA and CDR2 YNFKEQ.

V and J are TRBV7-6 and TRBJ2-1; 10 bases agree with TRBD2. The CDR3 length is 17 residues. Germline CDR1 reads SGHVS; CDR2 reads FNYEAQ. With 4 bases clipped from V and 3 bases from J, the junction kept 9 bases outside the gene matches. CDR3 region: CASSWKSSGGVYNEQFF. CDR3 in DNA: TGTGCCAGCAGCTGGAAATCTAGCGGGGGAGTCTACAATGAGCAGTTCTTC.